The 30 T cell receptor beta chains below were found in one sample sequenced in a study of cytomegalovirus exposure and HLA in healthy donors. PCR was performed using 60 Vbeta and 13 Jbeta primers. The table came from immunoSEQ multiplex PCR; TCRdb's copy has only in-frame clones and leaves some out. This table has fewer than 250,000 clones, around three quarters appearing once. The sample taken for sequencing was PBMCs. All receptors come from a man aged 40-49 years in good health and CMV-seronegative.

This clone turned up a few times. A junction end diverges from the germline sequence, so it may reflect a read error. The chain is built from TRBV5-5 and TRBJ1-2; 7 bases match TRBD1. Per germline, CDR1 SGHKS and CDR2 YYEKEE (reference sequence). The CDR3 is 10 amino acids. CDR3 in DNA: TGTGCCAGCAGCCAGGGGGACCTACTCTTC. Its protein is CASSQGDLLF.

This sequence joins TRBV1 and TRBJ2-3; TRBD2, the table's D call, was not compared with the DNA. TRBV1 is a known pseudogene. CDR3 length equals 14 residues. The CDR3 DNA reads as TGCACCAGCACTCGGGGGTGGGTCACAGATACGCAGTATTTT. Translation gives CTSTRGWVTDTQYF.

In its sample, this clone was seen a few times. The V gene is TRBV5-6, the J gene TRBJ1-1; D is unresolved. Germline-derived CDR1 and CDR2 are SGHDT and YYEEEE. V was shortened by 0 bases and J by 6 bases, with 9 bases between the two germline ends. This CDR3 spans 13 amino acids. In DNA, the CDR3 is TGTGCCAGCAGCTTGGATGGGAGGGCTGAAGCTTTCTTT. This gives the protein CASSLDGRAEAFF. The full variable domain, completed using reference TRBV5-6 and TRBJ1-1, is DAGVTQSPTHLIKTRGQQVTLRCSPKSGHDTVSWYQQALGQGPQFIFQYYEEEERQRGNFPDRFSGHQFPNYSSELNVNALLLGDSALYLCASSLDGRAEAFFGQGTRLTVV.

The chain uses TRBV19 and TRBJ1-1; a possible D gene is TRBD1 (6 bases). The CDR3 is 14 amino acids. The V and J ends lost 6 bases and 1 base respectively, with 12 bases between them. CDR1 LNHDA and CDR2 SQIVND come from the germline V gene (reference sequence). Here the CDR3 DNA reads TGTGCCAGTAGCTGGGGGCAGGAGAACACTGAAGCTTTCTTT. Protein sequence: CASSWGQENTEAFF.

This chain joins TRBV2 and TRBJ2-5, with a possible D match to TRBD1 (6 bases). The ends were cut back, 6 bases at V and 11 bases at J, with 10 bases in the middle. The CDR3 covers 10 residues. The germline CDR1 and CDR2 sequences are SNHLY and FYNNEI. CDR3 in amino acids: CASSLGTQYF. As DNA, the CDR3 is TGTGCCAGCAGCCTCGGGACACAGTACTTC.

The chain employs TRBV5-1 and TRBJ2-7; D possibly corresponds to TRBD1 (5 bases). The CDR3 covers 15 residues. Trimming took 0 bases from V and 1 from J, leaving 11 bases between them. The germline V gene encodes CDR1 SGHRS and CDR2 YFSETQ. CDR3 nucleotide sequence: TGCGCCAGCAGCTTGGATGCGGACACTTCCTACGAGCAGTACTTC. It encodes CASSLDADTSYEQYF.

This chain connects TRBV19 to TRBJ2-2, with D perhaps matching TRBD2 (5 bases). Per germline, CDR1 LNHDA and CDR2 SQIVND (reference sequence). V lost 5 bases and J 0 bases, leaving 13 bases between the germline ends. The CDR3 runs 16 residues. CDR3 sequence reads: CASSSGPGANTGELFF. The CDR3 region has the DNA TGTGCCAGTAGTTCTGGACCCGGGGCGAACACCGGGGAGCTGTTTTTT.

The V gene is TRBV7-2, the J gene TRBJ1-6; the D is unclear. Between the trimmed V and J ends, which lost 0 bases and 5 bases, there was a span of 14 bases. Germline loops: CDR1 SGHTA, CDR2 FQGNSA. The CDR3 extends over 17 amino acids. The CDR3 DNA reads TGTGCCAGCAGCTTAGCGGTCCCGGGGATGGATAATTCACCCCTCCACTTT. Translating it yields CASSLAVPGMDNSPLHF.

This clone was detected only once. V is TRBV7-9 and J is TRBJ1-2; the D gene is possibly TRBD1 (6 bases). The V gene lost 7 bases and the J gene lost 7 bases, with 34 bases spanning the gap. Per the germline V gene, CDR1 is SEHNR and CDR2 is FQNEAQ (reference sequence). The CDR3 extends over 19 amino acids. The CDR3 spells CASTILSSGGAATRAGYTF. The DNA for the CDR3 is TGTGCCAGCACCATCTTGTCATCGGGGGGGGCAGCCACCCGGGCTGGCTACACCTTC.

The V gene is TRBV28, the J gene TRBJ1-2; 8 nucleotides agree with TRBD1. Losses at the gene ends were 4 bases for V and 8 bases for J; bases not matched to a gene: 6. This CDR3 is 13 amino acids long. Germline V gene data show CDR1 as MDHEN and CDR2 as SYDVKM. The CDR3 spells CASSSGRGQGYTF. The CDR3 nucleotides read TGTGCCAGCAGTTCCGGCAGGGGGCAAGGCTACACCTTC.

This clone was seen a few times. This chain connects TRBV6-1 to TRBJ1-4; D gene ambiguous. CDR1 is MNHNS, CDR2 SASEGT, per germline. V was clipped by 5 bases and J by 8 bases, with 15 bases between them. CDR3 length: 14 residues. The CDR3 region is CASSSPQVSEKLFF. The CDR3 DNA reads TGTGCCAGCAGTTCCCCGCAGGTAAGCGAAAAACTGTTTTTT.

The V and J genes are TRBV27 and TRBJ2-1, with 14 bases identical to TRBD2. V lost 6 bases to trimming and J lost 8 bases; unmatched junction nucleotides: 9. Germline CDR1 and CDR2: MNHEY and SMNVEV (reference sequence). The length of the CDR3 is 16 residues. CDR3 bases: TGTGCCAGCAGCTCTCCCGGGACTAGCGGGAGTTATGAGCAGTTCTTC. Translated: CASSSPGTSGSYEQFF.

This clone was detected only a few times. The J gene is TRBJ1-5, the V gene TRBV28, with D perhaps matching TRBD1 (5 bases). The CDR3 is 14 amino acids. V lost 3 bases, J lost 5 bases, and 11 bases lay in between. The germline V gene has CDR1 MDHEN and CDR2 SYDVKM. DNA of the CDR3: TGTGCCAGCAGTTTCCTGGGGCAGTATCAGCCCCAGCATTTT. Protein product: CASSFLGQYQPQHF.

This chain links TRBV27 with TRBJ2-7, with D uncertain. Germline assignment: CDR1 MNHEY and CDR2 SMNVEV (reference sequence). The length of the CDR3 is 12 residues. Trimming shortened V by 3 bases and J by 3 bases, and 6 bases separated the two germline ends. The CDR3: CASSFNGYEQYF. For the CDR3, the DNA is TGTGCCAGCAGTTTCAACGGCTACGAGCAGTACTTC.

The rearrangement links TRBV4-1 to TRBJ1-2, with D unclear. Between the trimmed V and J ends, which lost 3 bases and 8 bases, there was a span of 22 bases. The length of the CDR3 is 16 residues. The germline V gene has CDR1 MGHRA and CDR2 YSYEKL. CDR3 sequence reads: CASSHYMDSPAGGYTF. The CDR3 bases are TGCGCCAGCAGCCACTACATGGACTCCCCAGCGGGAGGCTACACCTTC.

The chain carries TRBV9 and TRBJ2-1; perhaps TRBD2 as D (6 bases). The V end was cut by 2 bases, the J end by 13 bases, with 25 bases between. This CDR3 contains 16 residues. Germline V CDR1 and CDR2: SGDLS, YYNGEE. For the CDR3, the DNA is TGTGCCAGCAGCGTGGGCTCTTGGGGCGCCGAGCGGGCCCAGTTCTTC. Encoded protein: CASSVGSWGAERAQFF.

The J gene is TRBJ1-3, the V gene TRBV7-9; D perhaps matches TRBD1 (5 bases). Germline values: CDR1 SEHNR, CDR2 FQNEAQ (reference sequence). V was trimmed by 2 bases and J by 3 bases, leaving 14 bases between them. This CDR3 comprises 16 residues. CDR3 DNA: TGTGCCAGCAGCTTATCGCAGGGTAGAGGTGGAAACACCATATATTTT. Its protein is CASSLSQGRGGNTIYF.

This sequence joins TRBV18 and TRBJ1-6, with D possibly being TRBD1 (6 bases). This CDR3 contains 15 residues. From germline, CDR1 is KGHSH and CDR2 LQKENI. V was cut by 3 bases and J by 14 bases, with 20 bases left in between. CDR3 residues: CASSPRGGPQWALHF. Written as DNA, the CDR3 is TGTGCCAGCTCACCCAGGGGCGGGCCTCAATGGGCCCTCCACTTT.

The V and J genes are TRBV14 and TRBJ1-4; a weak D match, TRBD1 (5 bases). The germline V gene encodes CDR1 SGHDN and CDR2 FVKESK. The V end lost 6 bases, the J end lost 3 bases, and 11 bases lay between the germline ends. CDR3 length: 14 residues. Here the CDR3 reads CASSPGWPNEKLFF. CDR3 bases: TGTGCCAGCAGTCCAGGGTGGCCTAATGAAAAACTGTTTTTT. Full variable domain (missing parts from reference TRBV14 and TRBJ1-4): EAGVTQFPSHSVIEKGQTVTLRCDPISGHDNLYWYRRVMGKEIKFLLHFVKESKQDESGMPNNRFLAERTGGTYSTLKVQPAELEDSGVYFCASSPGWPNEKLFFGSGTQLSVL.

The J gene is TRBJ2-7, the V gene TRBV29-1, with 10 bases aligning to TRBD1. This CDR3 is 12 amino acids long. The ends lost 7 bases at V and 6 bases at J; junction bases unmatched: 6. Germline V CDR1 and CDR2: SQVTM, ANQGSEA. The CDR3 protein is CSARQGALEQYF. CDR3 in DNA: TGCAGCGCACGACAGGGGGCCCTCGAGCAGTACTTC.

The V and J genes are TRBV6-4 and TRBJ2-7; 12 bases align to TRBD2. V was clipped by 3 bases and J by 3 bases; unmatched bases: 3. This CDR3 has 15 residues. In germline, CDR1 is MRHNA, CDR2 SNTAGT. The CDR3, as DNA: TGTGCCAGCAGTGAAAGACTAGCGGGAGTCTACGAGCAGTACTTC. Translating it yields CASSERLAGVYEQYF.

In DNA, the CDR3 is TGTGCCAGCAGTCCCTGGGGGGGCCAAGAGACCCAGTACTTC. This sequence encodes CASSPWGGQETQYF. The chain recombines TRBV27 with TRBJ2-5; 7 nucleotides line up with TRBD2. The germline V gene encodes CDR1 MNHEY and CDR2 SMNVEV (reference sequence). The CDR3 extends over 14 amino acids. With 5 bases clipped from V and 1 base from J, the junction kept 4 bases outside the gene matches.

This chain's CDR3 is CAWRQNTGNGYTF. CDR3 bases: TGTGCCTGGCGCCAGAACACAGGGAATGGCTACACCTTC. The chain employs TRBV30 and TRBJ1-2; TRBD1 might be the D (6 bases). V was pared by 5 bases and J by 6 bases, with 16 bases between. Germline CDR1 reads GTSNPN; CDR2 reads SVGIG (reference sequence). CDR3 size: 13 residues.

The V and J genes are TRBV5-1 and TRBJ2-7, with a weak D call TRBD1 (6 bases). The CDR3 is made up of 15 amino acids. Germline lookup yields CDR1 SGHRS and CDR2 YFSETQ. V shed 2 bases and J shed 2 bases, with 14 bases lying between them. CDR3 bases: TGCGCCAGCAGCTTACGGGACACACGTACCTACGAGCAGTACTTC. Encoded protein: CASSLRDTRTYEQYF.

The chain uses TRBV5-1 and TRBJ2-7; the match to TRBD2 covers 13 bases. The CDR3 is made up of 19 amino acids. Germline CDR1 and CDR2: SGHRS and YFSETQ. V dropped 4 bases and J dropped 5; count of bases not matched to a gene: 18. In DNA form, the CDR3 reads TGCGCCAGCAGCCCTAGGACTAGCGGGAGAGTACGAGTGGGAAACGAGCAGTACTTC. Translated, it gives CASSPRTSGRVRVGNEQYF.

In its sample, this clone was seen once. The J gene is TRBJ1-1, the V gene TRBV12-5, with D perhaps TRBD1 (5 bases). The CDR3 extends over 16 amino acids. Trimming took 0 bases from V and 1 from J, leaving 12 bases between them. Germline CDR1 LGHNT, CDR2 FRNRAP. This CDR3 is CASGLVGGSRNTEAFF. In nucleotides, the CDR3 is TGTGCTAGTGGTTTGGTTGGGGGGTCCCGGAACACTGAAGCTTTCTTT. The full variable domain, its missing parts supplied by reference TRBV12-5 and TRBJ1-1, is DARVTQTPRHKVTEMGQEVTMRCQPILGHNTVFWYRQTMMQGLELLAYFRNRAPLDDSGMPKDRFSAEMPDATLATLKIQPSEPRDSAVYFCASGLVGGSRNTEAFFGQGTRLTVV.

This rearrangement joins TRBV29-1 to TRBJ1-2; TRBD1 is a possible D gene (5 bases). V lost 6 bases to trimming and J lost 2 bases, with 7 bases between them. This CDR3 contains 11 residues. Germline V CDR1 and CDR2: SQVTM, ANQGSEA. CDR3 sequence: CSVQENYGYTF. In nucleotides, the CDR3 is TGCAGCGTACAGGAGAACTATGGCTACACCTTC. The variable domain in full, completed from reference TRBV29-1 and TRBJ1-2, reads SAVISQKPSRDICQRGTSLTIQCQVDSQVTMMFWYRQQPGQSLTLIATANQGSEATYESGFVIDKFPISRPNLTFSTLTVSNMSPEDSSIYLCSVQENYGYTFGSGTRLTVV.

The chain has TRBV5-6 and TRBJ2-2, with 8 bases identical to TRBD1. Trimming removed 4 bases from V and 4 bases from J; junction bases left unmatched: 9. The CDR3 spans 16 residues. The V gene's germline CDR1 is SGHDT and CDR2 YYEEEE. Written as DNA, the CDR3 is TGTGCCAGCAGCCTGGGCCAGGGGGCAAGCACCGGGGAGCTGTTTTTT. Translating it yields CASSLGQGASTGELFF. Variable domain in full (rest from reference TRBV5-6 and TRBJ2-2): DAGVTQSPTHLIKTRGQQVTLRCSPKSGHDTVSWYQQALGQGPQFIFQYYEEEERQRGNFPDRFSGHQFPNYSSELNVNALLLGDSALYLCASSLGQGASTGELFFGEGSRLTVL.

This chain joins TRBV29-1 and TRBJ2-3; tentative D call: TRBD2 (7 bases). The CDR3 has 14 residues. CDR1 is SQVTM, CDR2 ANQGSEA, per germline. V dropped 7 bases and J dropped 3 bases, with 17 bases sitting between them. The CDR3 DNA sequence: TGCAGCGCTCGGGGGGCGCAGGGGACAGATACGCAGTATTTT. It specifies CSARGAQGTDTQYF.

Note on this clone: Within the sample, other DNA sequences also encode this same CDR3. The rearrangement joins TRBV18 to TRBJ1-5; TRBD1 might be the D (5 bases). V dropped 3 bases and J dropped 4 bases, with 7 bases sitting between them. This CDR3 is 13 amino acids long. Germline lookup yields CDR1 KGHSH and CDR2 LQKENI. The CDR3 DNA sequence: TGTGCCAGCTCACCTGGGGGGAATCAGCCCCAGCATTTT. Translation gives CASSPGGNQPQHF.